The 16 T cell receptor delta chains presented below share a single source sample, sequenced in a study of Vδ1+ human thymocytes. Sequences come from RNA converted to cDNA by reverse transcription. CDR3 amplicons came from multiplex PCR with pooled V-gene forward and constant-region reverse primers. TCRdb applied CATT to the multiplex PCR reads for clone calling. The repertoire has 45,000 to 60,000 delta-chain clones, less than 20% of them found once; the top ten carry roughly 0.5%. These receptors' antigens are unknown. Study results and caveats: Thymic TRG and TRD repertoires appeared highly polyclonal.

Source material: Vdelta1+ gamma-delta thymocytes from the thymus. The subset is: FACS-sorted CD3+ TCRalphabeta- TCRVdelta1+ TCRVdelta2- thymocytes. These receptors all come from a boy in the first two years of life who had congenital heart surgery.

V usage is TRDV1 and J usage is TRDJ1, with 7 bases matching TRDD3. Germline lookup yields CDR1 TSWWSYY and CDR2 QGS. The V segment lost 0 bases and the J segment 5 bases; nucleotides outside the gene matches: 6. The CDR3 is made up of 15 amino acids. The CDR3 protein is CALGELWGAPDKLIF. The CDR3 coding sequence is TGTGCTCTTGGGGAACTCTGGGGGGCACCAGATAAACTCATCTTT.

This clone has only a few counts. The rearrangement uses TRDV2 and TRDJ3; 11 bases match TRDD3. V was pared by 4 bases and J by 0 bases, with 10 bases of the junction left unmatched. CDR3 length: 20 residues. CDR1 and CDR2 from the germline V gene are GEAIGNYY and EKD. CDR3 protein: CACDYWGIIWGSWDTRQMFF. The CDR3 nucleotides read TGTGCCTGTGATTACTGGGGGATAATTTGGGGCTCCTGGGACACCCGACAGATGTTTTTC.

This chain connects TRDV1 to TRDJ2, with D uncertain. The CDR3 loop spans 15 amino acids. The ends were cut back, 1 base at V and 7 bases at J, with 13 bases in the middle. Germline V gives CDR1 TSWWSYY, CDR2 QGS. CDR3 sequence reads: CALGEPSPTKAQLFF. CDR3 DNA: TGTGCTCTTGGGGAACCTTCTCCGACTAAAGCACAACTCTTCTTT.

This chain connects TRDV1 to TRDJ1, with no clear D. V lost 0 bases, J lost 0 bases, and 20 bases lay in between. Germline V CDR1 and CDR2: TSWWSYY, QGS. The CDR3 consists of 19 residues. The CDR3 region has the DNA TGTGCTCTTGGGGAACTATACTCGGAGGGAGCCTATAACACCGATAAACTCATCTTT. Protein: CALGELYSEGAYNTDKLIF.

This clone was detected only once. This could be a read error, since a much larger clone is one nucleotide away. The sample carries other DNA sequences with the same CDR3. This chain links TRAV29/DV5 with TRDJ1; 10 nucleotides align to TRDD3. This CDR3 is 18 amino acids long. The V gene's germline CDR1 is NSMFDY and CDR2 ISSIKDK. The CDR3 region is CAARPSSLPLGDRVKLIF. CDR3 DNA sequence: TGTGCCGCAAGGCCTTCCTCATTACCACTGGGGGATCGGGTTAAACTCATCTTT.

The V and J genes are TRDV1 and TRDJ1; 8 bases agree with TRDD3. Looked up from germline, CDR1 is TSWWSYY and CDR2 is QGS. The J segment lost 0 bases and the V segment lost 2 bases, leaving 14 bases of the junction unmatched. The CDR3 has 19 residues. CDR3 in amino acids: CALGEGPCTGGSYTDKLIF. CDR3 sequence (DNA): TGTGCTCTTGGGGAAGGTCCCTGTACTGGGGGCTCGTACACCGATAAACTCATCTTT.

This clone was found many times. The rearrangement links TRDV2 to TRDJ1; D might be TRDD3 (6 bases). V lost 1 base and J lost 0, with 17 bases in between. The length of the CDR3 is 17 residues. Germline assignment: CDR1 GEAIGNYY and CDR2 EKD. Written as DNA, the CDR3 is TGTGCCTGTGACACTCCTTTCTGGGGATCTCACACCGATAAACTCATCTTT. Translated: CACDTPFWGSHTDKLIF.

There are a few counts of this clone. This chain connects TRDV1 to TRDJ1; 8 positions match TRDD3. V trimming: 2 bases; J trimming: 1 base; junction bases outside the gene matches: 15. CDR3 size: 19 residues. Germline-derived CDR1 and CDR2 are TSWWSYY and QGS. This CDR3 is CALGEEFLLGGSFTDKLIF. In nucleotides, the CDR3 is TGTGCTCTTGGGGAAGAGTTCTTACTGGGGGGTTCGTTCACCGATAAACTCATCTTT.

This clone turned up a few times. The chain couples TRDV1 to TRDJ1; 10 positions match TRDD3. CDR3 length: 16 amino acids. V gave up 3 bases and J gave up 0 bases; unmatched junction bases: 4. CDR1 TSWWSYY and CDR2 QGS come from the germline V gene. In DNA, the CDR3 is TGTGCTCTTGGGGACGGCTGGGGGATATACACCGATAAACTCATCTTT. Translating gives CALGDGWGIYTDKLIF.

This clone was seen a handful of times. The gene calls are TRDV1 and TRDJ1; no definite D call. There are 14 residues in the CDR3. The germline V and J ends were trimmed by 4 bases and 4 bases, with 13 bases remaining between them. CDR1 is TSWWSYY, CDR2 QGS, per germline. CDR3 sequence reads: CALGGAVYVDKLIF. The CDR3 nucleotides read TGTGCTCTTGGGGGAGCCGTGTATGTCGATAAACTCATCTTT.

This clone was picked up a small number of times. This chain joins TRDV1 and TRDJ1; TRDD3 aligns across 7 bases. J was trimmed by 0 bases and V by 5 bases; bases with no gene match: 18. The germline CDR1 and CDR2 sequences are TSWWSYY and QGS. The CDR3 contains 19 residues. The CDR3 nucleotides are TGTGCTCTTGGGTACGCACCCGAAAACTGGGGATTGTACACCGATAAACTCATCTTT. Protein: CALGYAPENWGLYTDKLIF.

This clone was seen a handful of times. This chain joins TRDV1 and TRDJ1; 7 bases map to TRDD2. The CDR3 totals 17 residues. Germline loops: CDR1 TSWWSYY, CDR2 QGS. Germline trimming cut 5 bases from V and 4 bases from J; bases unmatched to any gene: 16. The CDR3: CALGRKAFLAMHDKLIF. DNA of the CDR3: TGTGCTCTTGGGCGCAAGGCCTTCCTCGCTATGCACGATAAACTCATCTTT.

The chain joins TRDV1 to TRDJ1; D remains ambiguous. CDR3 length equals 13 residues. Trimming left V 0 bases short and J 8 bases short, with 10 bases between. Looked up from germline, CDR1 is TSWWSYY and CDR2 is QGS. The CDR3 DNA sequence: TGTGCTCTTGGGGAACTTTCGGCAAAGAAACTCATCTTT. This codes for CALGELSAKKLIF.

The chain employs TRDV1 and TRDJ1, with TRDD3 identical over 9 bases. After removal of 3 bases from V and 0 bases from J, the junction contained 5 bases not matched to a gene. Germline CDR1 reads TSWWSYY; CDR2 reads QGS. This CDR3 has 16 amino acids. CDR3 loop: CALGDEGIRYTDKLIF. DNA for the CDR3: TGTGCTCTTGGGGATGAGGGGATACGATACACCGATAAACTCATCTTT.

This clone was picked up a small number of times. The chain recombines TRDV1 with TRDJ1; a weak D match, TRDD3 (6 bases). The V end was cut by 9 bases, the J end by 2 bases, with 25 bases between. The germline CDR1 and CDR2 sequences are TSWWSYY and QGS. The CDR3 runs to 17 residues. CDR3 coding DNA: TGTGCTCTCTGCTCCTCGCCGATACGCGGAGGGACCGATAAACTCATCTTT. Its protein product is CALCSSPIRGGTDKLIF.

This chain uses TRDV1 with TRDJ1; 10 nucleotides match TRDD3. With 3 bases clipped from V and 0 bases from J, the junction kept 22 bases outside the gene matches. CDR3 length: 22 residues. Per germline, CDR1 TSWWSYY and CDR2 QGS. CDR3 sequence reads: CALGDTNFGVLMGDTYTDKLIF. CDR3 DNA sequence: TGTGCTCTTGGGGATACAAACTTCGGGGTACTAATGGGGGATACCTACACCGATAAACTCATCTTT.